This T cell receptor (beta chain) was sequenced for a study of cytomegalovirus exposure and HLA in healthy donors. The wider study: For the approximately 400 genotyped donors, more than 65% fell within the Caucasian-associated ancestry cluster.

13 Jbeta primers and 60 Vbeta primers were used for the PCR. Clones were sequenced by immunoSEQ multiplex PCR, and TCRdb holds only the in-frame ones, with some missing. The data contain around 140,000 clones, roughly 60% of them singletons. Each of the donors was a healthy bone marrow donor. In the case of this clone: The antigen is not known.

Study-level results: Later on, a genetic analysis was performed. It linked a missense variant in DCLRE1C with V- and J-gene trimming of TCR beta. The study recorded over 150 TCR beta chains that were cytomegalovirus-associated.

The germline gives CDR1 ENHRY, CDR2 SYGVKD. The CDR3 extends over 17 amino acids. Trimming shortened V by 0 bases and J by 0 bases, and 12 bases separated the two germline ends. Material for sequencing was PBMCs. The sequence was obtained from a middle-aged woman in good health and CMV-seronegative. This rearrangement joins TRBV10-3 to TRBJ1-3; D remains unclear. The CDR3 loop reads CAISESTATISGNTIYF. The CDR3 nucleotides are TGTGCCATCAGTGAGTCAACAGCGACTATCTCTGGAAACACCATATATTTT.